The next 3 T cell receptor beta chains were all read from a single sample in a study of T cell repertoires in cytomegalovirus infection. No antigen is known for these receptors. TCRdb fed the reads into MiXCR, producing one record per CDR3 protein. The data hold about 400,000 distinct CDR3 sequences, with roughly 34% observed a single time. The sequencing used cultured PBMCs, collected from culture after CMV antigen stimulation. These TCRs come from a human donor in good health (CMV status not recorded). Some clones in this sample may be carry-over from other donors' samples.

The chain has TRBV24-1 and TRBJ2-1; D assignment may be TRBD1 or TRBD2 (5 bases each). The CDR3 consists of 13 residues. Germline-derived CDR1 and CDR2 are KGHDR and SFDVKD. Deletions cut 8 bases from V and 4 bases from J, with 11 bases between. The CDR3 nucleotides are TGTGCCACCATGGGGGAGACGTACAATGAGCAGTTCTTC. Protein sequence: CATMGETYNEQFF.

This clonotype showed up many times. The chain links TRBV7-6 to TRBJ2-3, with 12 bases identical to TRBD2. V dropped 3 bases and J dropped 3; count of bases not matched to a gene: 10. From germline, CDR1 is SGHVS and CDR2 FNYEAQ. The CDR3 is 18 residues long. CDR3 bases: TGTGCCAGCAGCTTCGGACTAGCGGGACGGGACCTTACAGATACGCAGTATTTT. Translation gives CASSFGLAGRDLTDTQYF.

This clonotype occurred a few times. V is TRBV6-2 or TRBV6-3 and J is TRBJ2-1, with TRBD2 matching over 10 bases. The CDR3 has 17 amino acids. V lost 2 bases, J lost 6 bases, and 10 bases stayed unmatched. Germline V gene sequence: CDR1 MNHEY, CDR2 SVGEGT. This CDR3 reads CASSYVQREGISNEQFF. The CDR3, as DNA: TGTGCCAGCAGTTACGTCCAGCGGGAGGGCATAAGCAATGAGCAGTTCTTC.